This TCR beta chain was retrieved from a study of cytomegalovirus exposure and HLA in healthy donors. Whole-study findings and limits: With later analysis, a missense DCLRE1C variant became linked to TCR beta V- and J-gene trimming. With high specificity and sensitivity, the classifier reportedly diagnosed cytomegalovirus status.

Details on this clone: Antigen unknown.

This PCR relied on a set of 60 Vbeta primers and 13 Jbeta primers. Sequencing was performed with immunoSEQ multiplex PCR; in TCRdb, only in-frame clones are kept and a portion is missing. Of 170,000 or so clones in the sample, 84% were seen once. The length of the CDR3 is 15 residues. Germline CDR1 and CDR2: SGHRS and YFSETQ. The junction had 7 bases not matched to a gene; V was cut back by 0 bases and J by 5 bases. Sequenced: PBMCs. This receptor was identified in a man in his late teens or twenties in good health and CMV-seronegative. This chain joins TRBV5-1 and TRBJ2-5; 7 bases align to TRBD1. The DNA for the CDR3 is TGCGCCAGCAGCTTGGAGGGGGCCTGGGGGGAGACCCAGTACTTC. This codes for CASSLEGAWGETQYF.